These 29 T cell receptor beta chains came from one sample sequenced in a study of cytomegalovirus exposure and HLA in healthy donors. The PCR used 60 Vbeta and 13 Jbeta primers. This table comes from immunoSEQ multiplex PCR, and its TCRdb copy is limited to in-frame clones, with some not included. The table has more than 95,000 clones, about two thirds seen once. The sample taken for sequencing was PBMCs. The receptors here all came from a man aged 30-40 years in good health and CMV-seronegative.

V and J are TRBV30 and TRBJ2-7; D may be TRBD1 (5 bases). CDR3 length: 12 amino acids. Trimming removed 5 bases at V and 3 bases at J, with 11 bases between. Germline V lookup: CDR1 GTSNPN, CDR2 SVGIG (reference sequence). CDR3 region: CAWGPQGYEQYF. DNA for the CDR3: TGTGCCTGGGGGCCTCAGGGCTACGAGCAGTACTTC.

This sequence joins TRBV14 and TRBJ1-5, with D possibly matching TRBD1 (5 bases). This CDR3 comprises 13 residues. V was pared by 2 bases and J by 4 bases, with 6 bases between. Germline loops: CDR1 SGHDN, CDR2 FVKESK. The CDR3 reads CASSQSGNQPQHF. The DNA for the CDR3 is TGTGCCAGCAGCCAATCAGGGAATCAGCCCCAGCATTTT.

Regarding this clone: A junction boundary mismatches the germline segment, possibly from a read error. CDR3 amino acids: CSSSPGVGYTF. DNA of the CDR3: TGTTCCAGCAGCCCAGGGGTAGGCTACACCTTC. This chain uses TRBV7-9 with TRBJ1-2; perhaps TRBD1 as D (6 bases). The CDR3 totals 11 residues. The germline V gene encodes CDR1 SEHNR and CDR2 FQNEAQ (reference sequence).

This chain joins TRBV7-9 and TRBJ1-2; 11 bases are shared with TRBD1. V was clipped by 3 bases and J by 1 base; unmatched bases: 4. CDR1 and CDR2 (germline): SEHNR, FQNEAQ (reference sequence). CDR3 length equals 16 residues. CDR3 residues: CASSLGTGGINYGYTF. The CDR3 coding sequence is TGTGCCAGCAGCTTGGGGACAGGGGGGATTAACTATGGCTACACCTTC.

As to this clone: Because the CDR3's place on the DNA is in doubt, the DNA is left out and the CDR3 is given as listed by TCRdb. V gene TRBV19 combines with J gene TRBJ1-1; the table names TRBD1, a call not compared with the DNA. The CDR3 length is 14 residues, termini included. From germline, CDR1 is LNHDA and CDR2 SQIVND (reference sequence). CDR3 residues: CASTSGQTDTEAFF.

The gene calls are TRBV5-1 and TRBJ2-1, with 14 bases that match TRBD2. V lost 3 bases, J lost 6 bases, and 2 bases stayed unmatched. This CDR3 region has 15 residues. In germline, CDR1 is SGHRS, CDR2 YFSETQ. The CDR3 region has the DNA TGCGCCAGCAGCTCGACTAGCGGGGGGGCCAATGAGCAGTTCTTC. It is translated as CASSSTSGGANEQFF.

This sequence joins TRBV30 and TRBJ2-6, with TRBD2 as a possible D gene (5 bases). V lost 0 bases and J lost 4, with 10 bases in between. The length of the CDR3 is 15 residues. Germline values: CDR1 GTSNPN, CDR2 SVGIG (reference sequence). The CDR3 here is CAWSVRSGGANVLTF. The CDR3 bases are TGTGCCTGGAGTGTACGTTCGGGGGGGGCCAACGTCCTGACTTTC.

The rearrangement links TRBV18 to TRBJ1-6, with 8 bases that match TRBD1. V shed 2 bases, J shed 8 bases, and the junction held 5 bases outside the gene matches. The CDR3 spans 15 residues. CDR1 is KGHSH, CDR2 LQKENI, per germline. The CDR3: CASSPGQGADSPLHF. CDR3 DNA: TGTGCCAGCTCACCAGGCCAGGGGGCGGATTCACCCCTCCACTTT.

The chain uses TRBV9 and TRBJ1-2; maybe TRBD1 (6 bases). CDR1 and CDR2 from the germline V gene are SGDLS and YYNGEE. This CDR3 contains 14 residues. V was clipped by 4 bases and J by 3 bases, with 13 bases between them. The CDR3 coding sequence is TGTGCCAGCAGCCGACAGGCTACCCACTATGGCTACACCTTC. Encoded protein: CASSRQATHYGYTF.

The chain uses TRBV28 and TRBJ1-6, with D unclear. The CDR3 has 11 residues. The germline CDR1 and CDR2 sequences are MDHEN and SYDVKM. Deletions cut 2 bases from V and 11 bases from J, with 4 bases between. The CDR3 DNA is TGTGCCAGCAGTTTAAAGCCACCCCTCCACTTT. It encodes CASSLKPPLHF. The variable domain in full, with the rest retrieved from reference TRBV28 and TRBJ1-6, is DVKVTQSSRYLVKRTGEKVFLECVQDMDHENMFWYRQDPGLGLRLIYFSYDVKMKEKGDIPEGYSVSREKKERFSLILESASTNQTSMYLCASSLKPPLHFGNGTRLTVT.

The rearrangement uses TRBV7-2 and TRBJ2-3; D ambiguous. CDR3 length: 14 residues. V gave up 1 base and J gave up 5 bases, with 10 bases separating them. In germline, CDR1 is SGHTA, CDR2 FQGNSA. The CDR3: CASSLELEIDTQYF. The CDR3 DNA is TGTGCCAGCAGCTTAGAATTAGAGATAGATACGCAGTATTTT. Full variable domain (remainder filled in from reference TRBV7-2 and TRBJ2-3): GAGVSQSPSNKVTEKGKDVELRCDPISGHTALYWYRQSLGQGLEFLIYFQGNSAPDKSGLPSDRFSAERTGGSVSTLTIQRTQQEDSAVYLCASSLELEIDTQYFGPGTRLTVL.

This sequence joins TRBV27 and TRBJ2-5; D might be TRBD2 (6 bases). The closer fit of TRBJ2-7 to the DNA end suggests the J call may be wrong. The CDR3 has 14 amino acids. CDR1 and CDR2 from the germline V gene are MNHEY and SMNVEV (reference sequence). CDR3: CASSFGTYSYEQYF. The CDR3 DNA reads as TGTGCCAGCAGTTTCGGGACTTATTCCTACGAGCAGTACTTC.

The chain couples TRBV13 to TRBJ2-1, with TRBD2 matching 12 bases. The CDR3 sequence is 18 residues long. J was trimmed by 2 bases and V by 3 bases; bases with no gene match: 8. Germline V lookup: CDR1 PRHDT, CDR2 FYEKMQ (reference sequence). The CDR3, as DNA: TGTGCCAGCAGCTTTGCGGCTAGCGGGGGGGAACCCTACAATGAGCAGTTCTTC. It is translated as CASSFAASGGEPYNEQFF.

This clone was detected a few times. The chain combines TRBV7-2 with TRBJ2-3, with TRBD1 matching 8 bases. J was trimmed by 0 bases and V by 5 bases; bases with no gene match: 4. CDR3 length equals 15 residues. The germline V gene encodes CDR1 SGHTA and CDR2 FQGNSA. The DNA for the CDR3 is TGTGCCAGCAGCGCCTACAGGGGGAGCACAGATACGCAGTATTTT. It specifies CASSAYRGSTDTQYF.

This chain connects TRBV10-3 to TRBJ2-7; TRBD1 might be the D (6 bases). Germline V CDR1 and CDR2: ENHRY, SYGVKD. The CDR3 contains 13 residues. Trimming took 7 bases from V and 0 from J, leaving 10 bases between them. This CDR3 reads CAINSGDSYEQYF. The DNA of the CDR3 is TGTGCCATCAACTCAGGGGACTCCTACGAGCAGTACTTC.

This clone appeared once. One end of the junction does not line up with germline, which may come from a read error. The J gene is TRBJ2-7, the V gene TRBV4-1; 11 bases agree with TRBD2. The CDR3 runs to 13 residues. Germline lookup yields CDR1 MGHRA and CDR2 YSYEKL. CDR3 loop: CASSQDPGLAVFF. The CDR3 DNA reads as TGCGCCAGCAGCCAAGATCCGGGACTAGCGGTGTTCTTC.

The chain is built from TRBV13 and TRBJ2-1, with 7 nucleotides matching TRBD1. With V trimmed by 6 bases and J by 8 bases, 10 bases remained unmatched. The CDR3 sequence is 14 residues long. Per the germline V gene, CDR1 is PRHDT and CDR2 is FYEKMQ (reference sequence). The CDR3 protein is CASRLPYQGDEQFF. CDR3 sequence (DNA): TGTGCCAGCAGACTACCATATCAGGGGGATGAGCAGTTCTTC.

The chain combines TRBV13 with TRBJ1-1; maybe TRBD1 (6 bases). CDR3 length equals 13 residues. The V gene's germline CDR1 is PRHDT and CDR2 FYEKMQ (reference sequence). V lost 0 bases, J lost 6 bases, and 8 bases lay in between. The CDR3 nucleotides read TGTGCCAGCAGCTTAGGACAGGGCGCTGAAGCTTTCTTT. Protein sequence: CASSLGQGAEAFF.

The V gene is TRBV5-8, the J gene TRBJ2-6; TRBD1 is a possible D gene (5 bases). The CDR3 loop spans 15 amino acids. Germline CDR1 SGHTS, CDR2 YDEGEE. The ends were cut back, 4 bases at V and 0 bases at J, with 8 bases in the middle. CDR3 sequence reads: CASSLDSSGANVLTF. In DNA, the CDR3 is TGTGCCAGCAGCCTCGACAGCTCTGGGGCCAACGTCCTGACTTTC.

CDR3 loop: CASSYSEANTEAFF. The DNA for the CDR3 is TGTGCCAGCAGTTACTCGGAGGCGAACACTGAAGCTTTCTTT. The genes are TRBV6-5 and TRBJ1-1; D gene unclear. The length of the CDR3 is 14 residues. Germline V gives CDR1 MNHEY, CDR2 SVGAGI. The V end lost 0 bases, the J end lost 1 base, and 6 bases lay between the germline ends.

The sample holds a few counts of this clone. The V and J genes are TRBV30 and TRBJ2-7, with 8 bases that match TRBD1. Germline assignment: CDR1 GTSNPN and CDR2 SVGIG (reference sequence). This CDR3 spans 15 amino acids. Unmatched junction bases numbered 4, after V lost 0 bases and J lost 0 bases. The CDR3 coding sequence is TGTGCCTGGAGTGTACTCAGGGGGCTCTCCTACGAGCAGTACTTC. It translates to CAWSVLRGLSYEQYF.

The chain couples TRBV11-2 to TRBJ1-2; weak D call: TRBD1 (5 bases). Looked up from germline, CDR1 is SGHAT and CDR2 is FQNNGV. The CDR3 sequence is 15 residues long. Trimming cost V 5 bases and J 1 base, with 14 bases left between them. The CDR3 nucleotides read TGTGCCAGCAGCCCAGACAGTCCCATTAACTATGGCTACACCTTC. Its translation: CASSPDSPINYGYTF. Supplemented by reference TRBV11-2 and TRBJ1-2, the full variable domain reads EAGVAQSPRYKIIEKRQSVAFWCNPISGHATLYWYQQILGQGPKLLIQFQNNGVVDDSQLPKDRFSAERLKGVDSTLKIQPAKLEDSAVYLCASSPDSPINYGYTFGSGTRLTVV.

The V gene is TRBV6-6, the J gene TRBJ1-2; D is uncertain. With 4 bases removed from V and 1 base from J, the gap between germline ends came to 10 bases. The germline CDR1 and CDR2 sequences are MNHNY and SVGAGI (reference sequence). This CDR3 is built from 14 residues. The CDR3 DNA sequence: TGTGCCAGCAGTTTCCGGGAGGATAACTATGGCTACACCTTC. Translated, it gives CASSFREDNYGYTF.

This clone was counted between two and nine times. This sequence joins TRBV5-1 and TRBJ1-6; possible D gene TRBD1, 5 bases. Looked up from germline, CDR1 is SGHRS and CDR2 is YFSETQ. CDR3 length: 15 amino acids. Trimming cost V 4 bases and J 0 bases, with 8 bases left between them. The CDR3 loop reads CASSADSSYNSPLHF. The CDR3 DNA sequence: TGCGCCAGCAGCGCAGACAGCTCCTATAATTCACCCCTCCACTTT.

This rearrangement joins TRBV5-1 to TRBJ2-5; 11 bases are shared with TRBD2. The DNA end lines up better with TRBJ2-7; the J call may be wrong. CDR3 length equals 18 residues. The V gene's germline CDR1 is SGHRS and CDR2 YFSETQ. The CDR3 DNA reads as TGCGCCAGCAGCTTGGACGTGGTAGCGGGGGGGCCCTCCTACGAGCAGTACTTC. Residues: CASSLDVVAGGPSYEQYF.

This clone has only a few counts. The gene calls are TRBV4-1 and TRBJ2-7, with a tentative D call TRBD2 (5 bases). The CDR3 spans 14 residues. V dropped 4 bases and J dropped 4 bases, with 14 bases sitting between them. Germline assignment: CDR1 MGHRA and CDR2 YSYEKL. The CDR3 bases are TGCGCCAGCAGCCCCACCGGGTTAGCGTACGAGCAGTACTTC. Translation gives CASSPTGLAYEQYF.

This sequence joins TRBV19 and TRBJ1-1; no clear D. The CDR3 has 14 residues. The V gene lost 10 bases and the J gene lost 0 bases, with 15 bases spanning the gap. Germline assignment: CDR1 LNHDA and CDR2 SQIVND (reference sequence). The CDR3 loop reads CAIKSGNVNTEAFF. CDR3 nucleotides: TGTGCCATTAAATCCGGGAATGTGAACACTGAAGCTTTCTTT.

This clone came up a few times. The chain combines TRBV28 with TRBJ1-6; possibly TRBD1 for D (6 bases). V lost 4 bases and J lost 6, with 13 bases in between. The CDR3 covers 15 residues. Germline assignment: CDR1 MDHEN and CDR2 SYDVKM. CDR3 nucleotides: TGTGCCAGCAGTTCAAACAGGGATTTTAATTCACCCCTCCACTTT. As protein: CASSSNRDFNSPLHF.

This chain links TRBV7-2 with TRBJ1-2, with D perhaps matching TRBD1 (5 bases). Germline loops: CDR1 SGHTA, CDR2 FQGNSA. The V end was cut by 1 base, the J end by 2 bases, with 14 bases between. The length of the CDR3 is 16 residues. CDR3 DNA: TGTGCCAGCAGCTTAGGTGGCGAAGGGGTAAACTATGGCTACACCTTC. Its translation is CASSLGGEGVNYGYTF. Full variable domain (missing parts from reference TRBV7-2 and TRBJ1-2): GAGVSQSPSNKVTEKGKDVELRCDPISGHTALYWYRQSLGQGLEFLIYFQGNSAPDKSGLPSDRFSAERTGGSVSTLTIQRTQQEDSAVYLCASSLGGEGVNYGYTFGSGTRLTVV.